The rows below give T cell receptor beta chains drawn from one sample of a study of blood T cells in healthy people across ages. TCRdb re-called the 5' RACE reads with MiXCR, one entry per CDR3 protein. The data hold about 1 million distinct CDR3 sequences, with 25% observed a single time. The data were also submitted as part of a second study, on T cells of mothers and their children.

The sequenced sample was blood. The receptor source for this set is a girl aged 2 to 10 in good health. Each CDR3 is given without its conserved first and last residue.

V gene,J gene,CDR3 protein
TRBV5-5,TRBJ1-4,ASSPDGQPTNEKLF
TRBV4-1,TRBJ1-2,ASSRTFGGYT
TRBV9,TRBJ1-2,ASSVALGGFQGYT
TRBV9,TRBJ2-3,ASSPDLRTDTQY
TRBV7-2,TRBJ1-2,ASSSPRQAWSYT
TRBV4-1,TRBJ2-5,ASSQEREETQY
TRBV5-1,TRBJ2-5,ASSSSGASLQETQY
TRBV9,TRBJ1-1,ASSGRQGKDTEAF
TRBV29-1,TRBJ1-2,SVEGTEDGYT
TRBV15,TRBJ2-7,ATSRDLNYEQY
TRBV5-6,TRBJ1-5,ASSLAGGGSNQPQH
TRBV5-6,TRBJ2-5,ASSLERGRFSETQY
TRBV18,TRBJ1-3,ASSPSGNTIY
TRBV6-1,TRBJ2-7,ASSEARTYEQY
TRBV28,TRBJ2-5,ASSFLAGGGKTQY
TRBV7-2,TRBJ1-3,ASSLVASPGNTIY
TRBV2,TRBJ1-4,ASSGLPYLDSNEKLF
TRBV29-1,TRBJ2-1,SVEGRQGQNEQF
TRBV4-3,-,ASSQETGQGFNEQF
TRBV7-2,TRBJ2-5,ASSLRTSGGIT
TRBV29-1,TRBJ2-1,SGGSTGLGYNEQF
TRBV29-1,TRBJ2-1,SAELAASSYNEQF
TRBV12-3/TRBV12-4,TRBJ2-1,ASSLSPVVEQF
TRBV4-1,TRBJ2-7,ASSQEEWVEQY
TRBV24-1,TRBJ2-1,ATSDGYNEQF
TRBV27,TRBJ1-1,ASSLSAGANTEAF
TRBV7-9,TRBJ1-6,ASSSGTVGLGDLH
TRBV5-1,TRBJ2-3,ASSLVGLAGGSSTDTQY
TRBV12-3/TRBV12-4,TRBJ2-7,ASSRDRRSSYEQY
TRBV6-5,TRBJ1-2,ASSYSFRNYGYT
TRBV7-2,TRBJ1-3,ASRPQHSGGNTIY
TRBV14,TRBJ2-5,ASNARQGGTQY
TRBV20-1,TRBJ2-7,SARAPGMYEQY
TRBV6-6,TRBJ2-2,ASSYVLTGELF
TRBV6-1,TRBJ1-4,ASSDRGTTNEKLF
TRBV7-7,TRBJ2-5,ASSTGTKGSETQY
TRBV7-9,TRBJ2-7,ASSPPRTGVYEQY
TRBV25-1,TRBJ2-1,ASSEWGGRGEQF
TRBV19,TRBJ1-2,ASSIFGENYGYT
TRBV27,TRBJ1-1,ASSLDRPGPTEAF
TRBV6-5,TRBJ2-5,ATYSGTEETQY
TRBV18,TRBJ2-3,ASSPYEDTQY
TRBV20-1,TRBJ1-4,SANAGITNEKLF
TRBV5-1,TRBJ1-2,ASSLRGQGSSLGGYT
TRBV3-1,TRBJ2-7,ASSQGGFWEQY
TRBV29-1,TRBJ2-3,SVDNGLKDTQY
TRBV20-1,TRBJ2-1,SATSGTYNEQF
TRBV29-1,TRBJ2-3,SAVPDSTDTQY
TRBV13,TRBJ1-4,ASSSRQRFNEKLF
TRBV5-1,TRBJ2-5,ASSLDRGVQETQY
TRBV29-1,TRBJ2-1,SAGNGGHNEQF
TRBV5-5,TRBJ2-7,ASSLLVDHEQY
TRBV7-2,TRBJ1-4,ASSFGGHEKLF
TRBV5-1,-,ASSLVTVEGEQY
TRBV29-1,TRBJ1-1,SVDFQAF
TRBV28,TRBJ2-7,ASSRGDRGQYEQY
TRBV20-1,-,SARPGTGAGEQY
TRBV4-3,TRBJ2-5,ASSQGTSLRSQETQY
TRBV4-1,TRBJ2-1,ASSQLHGAYNEQF
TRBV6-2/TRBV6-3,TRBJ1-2,ASSYSMEANYGYT